What follows describes a single T cell receptor (beta chain). The V end lost 0 bases, the J end lost 4 bases, and 12 bases lay between the germline ends. The CDR3 runs 15 residues. Germline V CDR1 and CDR2: SGHVS, FQNEAQ. TCRdb's table, derived via immunoSEQ multiplex PCR, lists solely in-frame clones and lacks some. Here the sample spans about 480,000 clones, 75% to 80% being singletons. The entry originates in a study of shared clonotypes between healthy human individuals. This clonotype was sampled from a woman aged 35 to 49 in good health. Some clones in this sample may be carry-over from other donors' samples. Source material: PBMCs. This chain uses TRBV7-8 with TRBJ1-2, with D perhaps matching TRBD1 (5 bases). DNA of the CDR3: TGTGCCAGCAGCTTAGCGGGGCAGGTCCTCTATGGCTACACCTTC. This encodes CASSLAGQVLYGYTF.